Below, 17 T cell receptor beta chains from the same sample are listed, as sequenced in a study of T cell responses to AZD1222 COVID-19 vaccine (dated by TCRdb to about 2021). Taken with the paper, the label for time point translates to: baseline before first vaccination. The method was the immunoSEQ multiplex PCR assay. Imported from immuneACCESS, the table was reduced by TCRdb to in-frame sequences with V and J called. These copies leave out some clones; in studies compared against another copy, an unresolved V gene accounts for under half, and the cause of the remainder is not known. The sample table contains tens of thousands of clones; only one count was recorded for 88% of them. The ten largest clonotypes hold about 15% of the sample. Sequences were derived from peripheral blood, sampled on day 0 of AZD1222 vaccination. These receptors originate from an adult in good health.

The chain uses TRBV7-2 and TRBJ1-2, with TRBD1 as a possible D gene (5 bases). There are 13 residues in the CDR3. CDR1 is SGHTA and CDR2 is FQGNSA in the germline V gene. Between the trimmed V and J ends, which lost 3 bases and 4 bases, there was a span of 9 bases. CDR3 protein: CASSFRGSYGYTF. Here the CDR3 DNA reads TGTGCCAGCAGCTTCCGGGGCTCCTATGGCTACACCTTC.

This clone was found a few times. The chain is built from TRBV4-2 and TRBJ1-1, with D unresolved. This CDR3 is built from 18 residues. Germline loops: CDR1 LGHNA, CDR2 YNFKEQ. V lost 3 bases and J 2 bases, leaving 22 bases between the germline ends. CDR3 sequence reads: CASSHLPDLILSNTEAFF. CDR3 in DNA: TGTGCCAGCAGCCACCTCCCCGACCTAATCCTAAGCAACACTGAAGCTTTCTTT.

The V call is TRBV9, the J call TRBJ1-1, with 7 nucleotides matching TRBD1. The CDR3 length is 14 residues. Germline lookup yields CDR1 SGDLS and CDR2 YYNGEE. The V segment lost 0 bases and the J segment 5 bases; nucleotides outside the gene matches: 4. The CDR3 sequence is CASSVDVRGTEAFF. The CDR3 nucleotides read TGTGCCAGCAGCGTAGACGTCAGGGGGACTGAAGCTTTCTTT.

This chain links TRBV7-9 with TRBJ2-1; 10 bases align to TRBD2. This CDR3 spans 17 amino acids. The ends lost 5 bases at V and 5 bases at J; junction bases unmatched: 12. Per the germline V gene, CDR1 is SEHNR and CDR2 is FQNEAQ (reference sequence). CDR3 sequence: CASSTSARTSGHNEQFF. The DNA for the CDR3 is TGTGCCAGCAGCACTAGCGCCCGGACTAGCGGACACAATGAGCAGTTCTTC.

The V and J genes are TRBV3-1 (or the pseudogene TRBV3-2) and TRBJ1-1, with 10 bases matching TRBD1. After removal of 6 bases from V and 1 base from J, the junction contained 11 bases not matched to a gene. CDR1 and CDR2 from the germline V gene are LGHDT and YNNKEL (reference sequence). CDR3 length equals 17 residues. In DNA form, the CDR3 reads TGTGCCAGCAGACACCTTGGGACAGGGGTTTGGAACACTGAAGCTTTCTTT. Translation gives CASRHLGTGVWNTEAFF.

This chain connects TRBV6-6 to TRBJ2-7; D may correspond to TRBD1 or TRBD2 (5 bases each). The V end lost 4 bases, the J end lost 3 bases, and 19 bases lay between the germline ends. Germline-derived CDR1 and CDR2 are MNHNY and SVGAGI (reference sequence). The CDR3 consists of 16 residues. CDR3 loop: CASSSTGLPGVYEQYF. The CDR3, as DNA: TGTGCCAGCAGTTCTACAGGCCTCCCCGGGGTCTACGAGCAGTACTTC.

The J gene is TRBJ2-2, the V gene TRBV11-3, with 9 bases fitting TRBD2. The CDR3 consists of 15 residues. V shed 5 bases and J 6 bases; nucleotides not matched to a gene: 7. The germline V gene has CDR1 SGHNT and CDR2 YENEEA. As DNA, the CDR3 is TGTGCCAGCAGCCTTAGCGGGAGTAGGGCCGGGGAGCTGTTTTTT. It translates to CASSLSGSRAGELFF.

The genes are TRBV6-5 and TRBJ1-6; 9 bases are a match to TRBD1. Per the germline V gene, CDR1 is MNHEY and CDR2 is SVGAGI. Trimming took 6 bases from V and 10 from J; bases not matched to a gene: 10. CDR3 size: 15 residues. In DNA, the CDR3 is TGTGCCAGCAGCCTGGGACAGGGTTTTCGATCACCCCTCCACTTT. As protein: CASSLGQGFRSPLHF.

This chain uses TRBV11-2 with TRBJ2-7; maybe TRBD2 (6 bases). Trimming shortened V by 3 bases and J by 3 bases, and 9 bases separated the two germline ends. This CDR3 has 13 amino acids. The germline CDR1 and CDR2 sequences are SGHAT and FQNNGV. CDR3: CASSLSSDYEQYF. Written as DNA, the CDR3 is TGTGCCAGCAGCTTGTCTAGCGACTACGAGCAGTACTTC.

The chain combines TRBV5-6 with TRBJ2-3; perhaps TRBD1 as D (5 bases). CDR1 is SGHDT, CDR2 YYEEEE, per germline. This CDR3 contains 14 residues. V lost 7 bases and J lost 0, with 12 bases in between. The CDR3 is CASQTEPSTDTQYF. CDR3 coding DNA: TGTGCCAGCCAGACAGAACCTAGCACAGATACGCAGTATTTT.

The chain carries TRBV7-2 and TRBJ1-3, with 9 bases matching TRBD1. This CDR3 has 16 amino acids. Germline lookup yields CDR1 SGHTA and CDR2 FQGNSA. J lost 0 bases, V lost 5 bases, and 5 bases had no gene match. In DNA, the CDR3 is TGTGCCAGCAGCAAGGGACAGGGCGGCTCTGGAAACACCATATATTTT. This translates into CASSKGQGGSGNTIYF.

The CDR3 DNA reads as TGTGCCAGCAGTGAACGCGGGACGTCGTACAATGAGCAGTTCTTC. The encoded protein is CASSERGTSYNEQFF. The genes are TRBV2 and TRBJ2-1; maybe TRBD2 (6 bases). Germline values: CDR1 SNHLY, CDR2 FYNNEI. The CDR3 is 15 residues long. V dropped 2 bases and J dropped 4 bases, with 12 bases sitting between them.

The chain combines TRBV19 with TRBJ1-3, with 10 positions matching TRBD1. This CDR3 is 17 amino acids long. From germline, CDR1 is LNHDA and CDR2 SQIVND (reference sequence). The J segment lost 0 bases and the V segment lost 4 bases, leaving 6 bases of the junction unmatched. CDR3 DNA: TGTGCCAGTAGTAGCGGGACAGGGGCCCGCTCTGGAAACACCATATATTTT. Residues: CASSSGTGARSGNTIYF.

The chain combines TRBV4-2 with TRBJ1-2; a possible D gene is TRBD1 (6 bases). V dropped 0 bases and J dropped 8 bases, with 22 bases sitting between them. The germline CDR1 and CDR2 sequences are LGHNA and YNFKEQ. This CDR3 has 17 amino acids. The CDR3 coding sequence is TGTGCCAGCAGCCAAGACATCTCCGGGACACGGATTGGGGGCTACACCTTC. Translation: CASSQDISGTRIGGYTF.

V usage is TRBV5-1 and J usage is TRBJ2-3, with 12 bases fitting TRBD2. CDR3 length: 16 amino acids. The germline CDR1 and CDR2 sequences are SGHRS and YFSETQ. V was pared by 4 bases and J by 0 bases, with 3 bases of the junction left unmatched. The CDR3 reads CASSTGLAGSTDTQYF. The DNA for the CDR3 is TGCGCCAGCAGCACTGGACTAGCGGGAAGCACAGATACGCAGTATTTT. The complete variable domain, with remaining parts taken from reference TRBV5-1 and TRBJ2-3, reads KAGVTQTPRYLIKTRGQQVTLSCSPISGHRSVSWYQQTPGQGLQFLFEYFSETQRNKGNFPGRFSGRQFSNSRSEMNVSTLELGDSALYLCASSTGLAGSTDTQYFGPGTRLTVL.

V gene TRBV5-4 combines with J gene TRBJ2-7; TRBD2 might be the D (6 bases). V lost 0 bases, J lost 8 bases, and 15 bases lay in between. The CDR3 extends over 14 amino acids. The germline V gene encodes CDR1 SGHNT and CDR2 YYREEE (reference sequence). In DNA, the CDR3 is TGTGCCAGCAGCTTGGCCTGGGGGGAGAACCAGCAGTACTTC. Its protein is CASSLAWGENQQYF.

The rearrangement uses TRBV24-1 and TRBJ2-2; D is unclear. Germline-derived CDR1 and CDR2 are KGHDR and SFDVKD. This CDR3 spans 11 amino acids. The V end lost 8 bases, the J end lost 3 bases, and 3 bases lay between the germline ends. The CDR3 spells CATMDTGELFF. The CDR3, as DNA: TGTGCCACCATGGACACCGGGGAGCTGTTTTTT.